The clone carrying this T cell receptor (beta chain) was detected only a few times. The CDR3 contains 15 residues. V lost 2 bases, J lost 8 bases, and 14 bases lay in between. Germline V gene data show CDR1 as KGHDR and CDR2 as SFDVKD. These data belong to a study of T cells in Graves' hyperthyroidism and ophthalmopathy. Clinical symptoms, serum thyroxine, TRAb, thyroid ultrasound and orbital computed tomography established diagnosis. TCR beta CDR3 regions were amplified from RNA transcripts. First-round RT-PCR of the TCR CDR3 relied on the HTBI primer set. TCRdb reanalysed the multiplex PCR reads using MiXCR and keeps one entry per CDR3 protein. The table has 450,000 to 700,000 distinct CDR3 sequences, 46% seen once.

The sequenced sample consisted of peripheral blood or thyroid tissue (not recorded which). The chain has TRBV24-1 and TRBJ1-4, with D possibly matching TRBD1 (5 bases). This clonotype was sampled from an adult woman with Graves' disease, either hyperthyroidism or ophthalmopathy (not recorded which). The CDR3 DNA is TGTGCCACCAGTGATTCACAGGTGTCCAGCGAAAAACTGTTTTTT. This encodes CATSDSQVSSEKLFF.